The following is a T cell receptor (beta chain) sequence with its context. Some clones are missing from TCRdb's copy, which holds only in-frame ones; the method was immunoSEQ multiplex PCR. The sample consists of around 44,000 clones, around 88% of them appearing once. This record belongs to a study of OX40 agonist ivuxolimab in advanced cancers. Study details: A partial response was reached by three patients: one with hepatocellular carcinoma and two with cutaneous melanoma.

Blood sampling was done at baseline, cycle 4 day 1, and cycle 7 day 1. V was clipped by 5 bases and J by 9 bases; unmatched bases: 7. This CDR3 has 14 amino acids. CDR1 is SGHTA, CDR2 FQGNSA, per germline. V gene TRBV7-2 combines with J gene TRBJ2-7; the match to TRBD2 covers 13 bases. Sequencing was performed on CD4+ or CD8+ T cells sorted from blood, taken in a trial of the OX40 agonist ivuxolimab. The clonotype comes from an adult with an advanced solid tumor such as melanoma, head and neck, liver or kidney cancer. The CDR3 DNA sequence: TGTGCCAGCAGCGGGGGACTAGCGGGGAACTGGCAGTACTTC. It encodes CASSGGLAGNWQYF.